The entry below gives a single T cell receptor beta chain sequence along with its context. Only in-frame clones appear in the TCRdb table, and some are missing; sequencing was by immunoSEQ multiplex PCR. The table records roughly 56,000 clones, 80% to 90% of them present only once. This record belongs to a study of technical replicates of blood from four donors. V lost 1 base and J lost 0; bases outside the gene matches: 8. In germline, CDR1 is SGHTA, CDR2 FQGNSA. This CDR3 has 18 residues. The clonotype originates from a human donor in good health. Some clones in this sample may be carry-over from other donors' samples. Sequenced input: PBMCs. The J gene is TRBJ2-5, the V gene TRBV7-2; 10 bases agree with TRBD2. The CDR3 region is CASSLVPRLAGDQETQYF. CDR3 in DNA: TGTGCCAGCAGCTTAGTCCCACGCCTAGCGGGGGACCAAGAGACCCAGTACTTC.